The present TCR beta chain was sequenced within a study of blood T cell repertoires in COVID-19. Assay: immunoSEQ multiplex PCR; the TCRdb copy retains only in-frame clones and omits some. The table records a few hundred thousand clones, approximately 88% of them present only once. This CDR3 is built from 16 residues. V dropped 7 bases and J dropped 4 bases, with 22 bases sitting between them. Germline CDR1 reads MNHEY; CDR2 reads SMNVEV (reference sequence). V is TRBV27 and J is TRBJ1-1; D possibly corresponds to TRBD1 (6 bases). This TCR was sampled from a woman in her 70s with COVID-19, enrolled during active disease. Sequencing was performed on peripheral blood. The CDR3 DNA is TGTGCCAGCATCCCGACACGGGGGGCCTGGGGCACTGAAGCTTTCTTT. It yields the protein CASIPTRGAWGTEAFF.